This is a list of T cell receptor beta chains from one sample in a study of CD8 T cells in ankylosing spondylitis. Each CDR3 protein gets one entry after TCRdb re-called the 5' RACE reads with MiXCR. Among roughly 400,000 distinct CDR3 sequences listed, 20% to 25% were seen once. Sequencing was done on a sample of blood, either unsorted or a sorted T cell fraction (not recorded which). All receptors derive from a male donor with ankylosing spondylitis. The CDR3 runs from the conserved cysteine through the conserved F or W. The order of the fields is CDR3 protein, CDR3 DNA, V gene, J gene, D gene, clone size. A D gene is named only where the DNA matches it firmly. Clone size is given for some rows only: seen once, a few or many times, or a class if the clone is expanded.

cdr3_aa: CASSLVRGSGNTIYF
cdr3_nt: TGTGCCAGCAGCTTAGTCCGGGGTTCAGGAAACACCATATATTTT
v_call: TRBV7-2
j_call: TRBJ1-3
d_call: NA
clone_size: NA

cdr3_aa: CASRGGLSTDTQYF
cdr3_nt: TGTGCCAGCAGGGGGGGACTAAGCACAGATACGCAGTATTTT
v_call: TRBV9
j_call: TRBJ2-3
d_call: TRBD2
clone_size: NA

cdr3_aa: CASSLAGVAGPYEQYF
cdr3_nt: TGCGCCAGCAGCTTGGCCGGGGTAGCGGGTCCCTACGAGCAGTACTTC
v_call: TRBV5-1
j_call: TRBJ2-7
d_call: TRBD2
clone_size: few

cdr3_aa: CASSPTRPNQPQHF
cdr3_nt: TGTGCCAGCTCACCAACAAGACCCAATCAGCCCCAGCATTTT
v_call: TRBV18
j_call: TRBJ1-5
d_call: NA
clone_size: few

cdr3_aa: CSVEDPGSNYGYTF
cdr3_nt: TGCAGCGTTGAAGATCCGGGCAGTAACTATGGCTACACCTTC
v_call: TRBV29-1
j_call: TRBJ1-2
d_call: NA
clone_size: NA

cdr3_aa: CAWSVRQVDYGYTF
cdr3_nt: TGTGCCTGGAGTGTACGGCAGGTTGACTATGGCTACACCTTC
v_call: TRBV30
j_call: TRBJ1-2
d_call: NA
clone_size: few

cdr3_aa: CASRWTSDTGELFF
cdr3_nt: TGTGCCAGCAGATGGACTAGCGACACCGGGGAGCTGTTTTTT
v_call: TRBV7-2
j_call: TRBJ2-2
d_call: TRBD2
clone_size: NA

cdr3_aa: CSASPRGRVQPQHF
cdr3_nt: TGCAGTGCTAGCCCCAGGGGCCGTGTTCAGCCCCAGCATTTT
v_call: TRBV20-1
j_call: TRBJ1-5
d_call: NA
clone_size: NA

cdr3_aa: CASSLGRTTDTQYF
cdr3_nt: TGTGCCAGCAGTTTGGGCAGAACAACAGATACGCAGTATTTT
v_call: TRBV12-3/TRBV12-4
j_call: TRBJ2-3
d_call: NA
clone_size: few

cdr3_aa: CASSQRSSESGSWSYEQYF
cdr3_nt: TGCGCCAGCAGCCAGCGATCGTCGGAGAGCGGGAGTTGGTCCTACGAGCAGTACTTC
v_call: TRBV4-1
j_call: TRBJ2-7
d_call: TRBD2
clone_size: NA

cdr3_aa: CSVSTPGLAGGQRGTGELFF
cdr3_nt: TGCAGCGTTTCCACACCGGGACTAGCGGGAGGGCAACGGGGGACCGGGGAGCTGTTTTTT
v_call: TRBV29-1
j_call: TRBJ2-2
d_call: TRBD2
clone_size: NA

cdr3_aa: CATGRTYNEQFF
cdr3_nt: TGTGCCACCGGGAGGACCTACAATGAGCAGTTCTTC
v_call: TRBV7-2
j_call: TRBJ2-1
d_call: TRBD2
clone_size: few

cdr3_aa: CASSLNRGQVQPQHF
cdr3_nt: TGTGCCAGCAGTTTAAACAGGGGGCAGGTTCAGCCCCAGCATTTT
v_call: TRBV27
j_call: TRBJ1-5
d_call: TRBD1
clone_size: NA

cdr3_aa: CASSRPSAFGYEQYF
cdr3_nt: TGTGCCAGCAGTCGGCCTTCGGCCTTCGGCTACGAGCAGTACTTC
v_call: TRBV6-1
j_call: TRBJ2-7
d_call: NA
clone_size: NA

cdr3_aa: CASSVVGVADTQYF
cdr3_nt: TGTGCCAGCAGCGTAGTCGGAGTCGCAGATACGCAGTATTTT
v_call: TRBV9
j_call: TRBJ2-3
d_call: NA
clone_size: few

cdr3_aa: CSDTGTGFVYGYTF
cdr3_nt: TGCAGCGACACCGGGACAGGGTTTGTCTATGGCTACACCTTC
v_call: TRBV29-1
j_call: TRBJ1-2
d_call: TRBD1
clone_size: many